This T cell receptor beta chain was identified during a study of response to subunit inactivated influenza vaccine. Broader study findings: Authors proposed each seasonal influenza vaccination draws in few new T cells.

The CDR3 loop spans 15 amino acids. Trimming removed 5 bases at V and 5 bases at J, with 16 bases between. Germline loops: CDR1 SGHAT, CDR2 FQNNGV. TCRdb re-called the RT-PCR reads through MiXCR, storing one row per CDR3 protein. The sample lists more than 400,000 distinct CDR3 sequences, roughly 7.9% occurring once. As for this clonotype: Its antigen is currently unknown.

This TCR derives from a man in his fifties or sixties who received an inactivated influenza vaccine. This chain links TRBV11-2 with TRBJ2-1; TRBD1 or TRBD2 may be the D gene (5 bases each). Specimen: PBMCs from blood, collected roughly 24 months after vaccination. CDR3 nucleotide sequence: TGTGCCAGCAGCCGATCCGGGACGGATAACAATGAGCAGTTCTTC. It encodes CASSRSGTDNNEQFF.